This TCR beta chain was sequenced in a study of prognosis after radiotherapy for stage I lung cancer. Amplification of the TCR beta CDR3 (from genomic DNA) was done by two-round multiplex PCR. The use of primers specific to each TRBV and TRBJ gene characterized first-round PCR. TCRdb itself ran the multiplex PCR reads through MiXCR, one entry per CDR3 protein. Among about 20,000 distinct CDR3 sequences listed, 35% to 45% were seen once. The CDR3 totals 12 residues. Germline CDR1 is SGHKS and CDR2 is YYEKEE (reference sequence). The V gene lost 2 bases and the J gene lost 7 bases, with 7 bases spanning the gap.

This receptor was taken from a donor aged 50 or older with non-small cell lung cancer. The sequencing used PBMCs, collected before or after stereotactic body radiation therapy (not recorded which). The rearrangement uses TRBV5-5 and TRBJ2-1, with no clear D. CDR3 coding DNA: TGTGCCAGCAGCTTTCTGACGAATGAGCAGTTCTTC. The encoded protein is CASSFLTNEQFF. The full variable domain, completed using reference TRBV5-5 and TRBJ2-1, is DAGVTQSPTHLIKTRGQQVTLRCSPISGHKSVSWYQQVLGQGPQFIFQYYEKEERGRGNFPDRFSARQFPNYSSELNVNALLLGDSALYLCASSFLTNEQFFGPGTRLTVL.